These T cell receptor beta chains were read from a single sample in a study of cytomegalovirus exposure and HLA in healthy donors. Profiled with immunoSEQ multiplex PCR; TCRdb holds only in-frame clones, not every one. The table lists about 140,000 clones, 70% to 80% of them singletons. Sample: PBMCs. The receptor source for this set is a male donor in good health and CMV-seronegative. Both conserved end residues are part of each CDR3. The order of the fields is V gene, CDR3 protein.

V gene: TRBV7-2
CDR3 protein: CASSPPDRKEQYF

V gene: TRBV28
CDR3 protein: CASNKYQGDQAFF

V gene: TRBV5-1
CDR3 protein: CASSGGAGANVLTF

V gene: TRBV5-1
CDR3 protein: CASSPLVSQETQYF

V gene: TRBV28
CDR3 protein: CASSSRRTGGYEQYF

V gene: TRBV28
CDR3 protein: CASQLGTGGTDTQYF

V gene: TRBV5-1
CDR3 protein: CASRAGTGGAKANYGYTF

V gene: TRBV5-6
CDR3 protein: CASSLGGSTDTQYF

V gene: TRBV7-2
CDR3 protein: CASSPLGRGAFF

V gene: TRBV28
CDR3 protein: CASSTQGSGANVLTF

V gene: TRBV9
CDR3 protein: CASSFGTLNTEAFF

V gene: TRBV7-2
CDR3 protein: CASSPRGTGNYEQYF

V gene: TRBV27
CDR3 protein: CASSLWGGYNEQFF

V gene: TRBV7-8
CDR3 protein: CASSLANRLSSNYGYTF

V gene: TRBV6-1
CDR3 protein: CASMASTNYGYTF

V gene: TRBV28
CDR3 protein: CASSLFLQETQYF

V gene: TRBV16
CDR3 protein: CASSPWEGLNLHF

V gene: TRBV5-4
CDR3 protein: CASSFPGLGTDTQYF

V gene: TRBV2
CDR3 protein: CASRGTEAFF

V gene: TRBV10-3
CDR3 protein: CAISDNTGVGGYTF

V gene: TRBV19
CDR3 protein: CASSIPRRPLGYTF

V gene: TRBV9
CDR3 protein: CASGAGGYEQYF

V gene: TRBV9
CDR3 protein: CASSVGSRGIQPQHF

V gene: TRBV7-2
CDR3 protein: CASSFDSSGFGEQFF

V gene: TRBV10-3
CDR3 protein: CAISETNPLAGNTIYF

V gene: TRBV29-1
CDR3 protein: CSVAGRISYEQYF

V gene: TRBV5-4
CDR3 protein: CASSFSYGEVGYTF

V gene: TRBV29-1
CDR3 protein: CSVGDSTFSYTF

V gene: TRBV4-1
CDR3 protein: CASSQDRGQPQHF

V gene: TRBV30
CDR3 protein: CAWSVSGPYEQYF

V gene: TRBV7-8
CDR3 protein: CASSLPRVRLRETQYF

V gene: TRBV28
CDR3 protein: CASSPVGVGGYTF

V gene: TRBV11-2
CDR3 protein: CASSLPVSGREFF

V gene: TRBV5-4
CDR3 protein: CASSVDSTNSPLHF

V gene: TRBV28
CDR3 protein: CASRPPGQGSSPLHF

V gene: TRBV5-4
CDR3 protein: CASSMGQGDYGYTF

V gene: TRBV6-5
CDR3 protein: CASKIGQGEGYTF

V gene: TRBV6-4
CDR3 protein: CASSVHGTQYF

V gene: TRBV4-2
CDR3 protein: CASSNRDKGNTEAFF

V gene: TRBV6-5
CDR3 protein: CASSREDTQYF

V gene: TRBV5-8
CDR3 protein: CASSFGGNTIYF

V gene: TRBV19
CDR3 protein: CASSTRGQGASYNSPLHF

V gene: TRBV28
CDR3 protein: CASFGDGLTEAFF

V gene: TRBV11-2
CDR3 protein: CASSFYDLAKNIQYF

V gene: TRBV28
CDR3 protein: CASREGARYEQYF